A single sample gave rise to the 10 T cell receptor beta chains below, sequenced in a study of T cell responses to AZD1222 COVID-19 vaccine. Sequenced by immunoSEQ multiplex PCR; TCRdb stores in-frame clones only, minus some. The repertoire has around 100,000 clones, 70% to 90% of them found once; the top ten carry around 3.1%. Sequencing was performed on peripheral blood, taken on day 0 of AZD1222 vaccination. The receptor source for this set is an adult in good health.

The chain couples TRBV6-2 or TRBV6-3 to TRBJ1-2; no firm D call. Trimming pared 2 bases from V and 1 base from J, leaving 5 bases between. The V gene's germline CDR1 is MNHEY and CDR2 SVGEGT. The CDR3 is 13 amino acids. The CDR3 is CASSYVYNYGYTF. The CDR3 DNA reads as TGTGCCAGCAGTTACGTCTATAACTATGGCTACACCTTC.

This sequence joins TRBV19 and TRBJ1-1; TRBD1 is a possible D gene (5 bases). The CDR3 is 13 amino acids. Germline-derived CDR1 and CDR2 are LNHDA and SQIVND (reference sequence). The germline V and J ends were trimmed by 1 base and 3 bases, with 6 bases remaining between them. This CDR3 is CASSIGQYTEAFF. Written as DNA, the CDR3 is TGTGCCAGTAGTATAGGACAGTACACTGAAGCTTTCTTT.

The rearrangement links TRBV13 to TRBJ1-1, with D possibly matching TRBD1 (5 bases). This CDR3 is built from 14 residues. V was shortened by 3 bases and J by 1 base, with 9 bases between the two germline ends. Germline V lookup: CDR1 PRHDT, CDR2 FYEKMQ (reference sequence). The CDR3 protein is CASSLPGENTEAFF. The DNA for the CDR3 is TGTGCCAGCAGCTTGCCGGGGGAGAACACTGAAGCTTTCTTT.

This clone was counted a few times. The CDR3 protein is CASSLGYEQYF. DNA of the CDR3: TGCGCCAGCAGCTTGGGGTACGAGCAGTACTTC. The V gene is TRBV5-1, the J gene TRBJ2-7; D remains ambiguous. Trimming cost V 0 bases and J 4 bases, with 2 bases left between them. Germline CDR1 is SGHRS and CDR2 is YFSETQ. This CDR3 spans 11 amino acids.

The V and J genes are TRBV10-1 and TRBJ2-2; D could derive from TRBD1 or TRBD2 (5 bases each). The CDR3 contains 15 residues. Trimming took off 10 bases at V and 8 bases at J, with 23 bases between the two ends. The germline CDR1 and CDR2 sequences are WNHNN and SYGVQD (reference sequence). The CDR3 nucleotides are TGCGCCACCCATGGACCAGGGAATAGCGCGGGGGAGCTGTTTTTT. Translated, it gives CATHGPGNSAGELFF.

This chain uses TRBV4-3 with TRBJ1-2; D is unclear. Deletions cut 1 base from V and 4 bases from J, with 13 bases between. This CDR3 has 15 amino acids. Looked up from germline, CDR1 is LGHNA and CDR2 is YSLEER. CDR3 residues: CASSQVLMFLYGYTF. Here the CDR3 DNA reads TGCGCCAGCAGCCAAGTTTTGATGTTCCTCTATGGCTACACCTTC.

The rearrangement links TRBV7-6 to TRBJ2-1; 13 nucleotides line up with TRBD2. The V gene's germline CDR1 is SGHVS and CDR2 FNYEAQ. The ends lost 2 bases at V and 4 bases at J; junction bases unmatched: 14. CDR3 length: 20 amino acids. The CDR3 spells CASSLKRTLAGGRGYNEQFF. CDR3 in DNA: TGTGCCAGCAGCTTAAAAAGGACACTAGCGGGGGGGCGAGGGTACAATGAGCAGTTCTTC. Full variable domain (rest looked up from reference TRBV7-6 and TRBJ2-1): GAGVSQSPRYKVTKRGQDVALRCDPISGHVSLYWYRQALGQGPEFLTYFNYEAQQDKSGLPNDRFSAERPEGSISTLTIQRTEQRDSAMYRCASSLKRTLAGGRGYNEQFFGPGTRLTVL.

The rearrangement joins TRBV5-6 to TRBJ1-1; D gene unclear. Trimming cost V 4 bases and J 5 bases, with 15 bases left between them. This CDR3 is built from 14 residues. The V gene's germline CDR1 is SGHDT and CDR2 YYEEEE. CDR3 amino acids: CASSPLGIGTEAFF. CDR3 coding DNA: TGTGCCAGCAGCCCGCTAGGCATTGGAACTGAAGCTTTCTTT.

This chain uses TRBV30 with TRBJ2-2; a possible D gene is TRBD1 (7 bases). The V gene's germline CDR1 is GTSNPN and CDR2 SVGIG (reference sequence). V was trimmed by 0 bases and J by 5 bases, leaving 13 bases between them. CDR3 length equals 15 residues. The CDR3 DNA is TGTGCCTGGAGTGTACGGCCAGGGGGGACCGGGGAGCTGTTTTTT. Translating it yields CAWSVRPGGTGELFF.

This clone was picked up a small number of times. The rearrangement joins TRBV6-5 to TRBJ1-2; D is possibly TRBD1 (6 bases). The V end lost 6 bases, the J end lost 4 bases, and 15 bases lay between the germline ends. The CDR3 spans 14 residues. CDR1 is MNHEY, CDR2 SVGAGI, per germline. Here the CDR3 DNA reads TGTGCCAGCAGACTACTCCAGGGGATCTATGGCTACACCTTC. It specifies CASRLLQGIYGYTF.